One T cell receptor beta chain is described in this entry. Its antigen is not known. This CDR3 is built from 15 residues. V lost 4 bases to trimming and J lost 2 bases, with 13 bases between them. The germline V gene has CDR1 SGHRS and CDR2 YFSETQ. The data are from a study of cytomegalovirus exposure and HLA in healthy donors. Study-level points and caveats: It was only CMV serostatus that was available as immune exposure information. TCR sequences were mostly rare, though some public TCRs occurred in many donors. The authors excluded some V segments, including TRBV6-2 and TRBV6-3, as indistinguishable. In a later analysis, HLA-C alleles had the fewest associated TCRs, DRB1 alleles the most.

The PCR contained 60 Vbeta and 13 Jbeta primers. TCRdb's copy holds only in-frame clones and misses some; the assay was immunoSEQ multiplex PCR. The profile shows roughly 170,000 clones, roughly 84% of them singletons. Sequenced sample: PBMCs. This clonotype originated in a girl under 10 years old in good health and CMV-seropositive. The chain employs TRBV5-1 and TRBJ2-1, with D maybe TRBD2 (5 bases). The DNA for the CDR3 is TGCGCCAGCAGCGGGATGCCGGGAACCTACAATGAGCAGTTCTTC. It specifies CASSGMPGTYNEQFF.